The 21 T cell receptor beta chains in this list originate from one sample, sequenced in a study of blood T cell repertoires in COVID-19. Only in-frame clones appear in the TCRdb table, and some are missing; sequencing was by immunoSEQ multiplex PCR. Among 100,000 to 150,000 clones, 80% to 90% were seen once, and the ten largest hold about 2.5%. The sample comprised PBMCs or T cells enriched from blood (not recorded which). Receptors were obtained from a woman between 50 and 59 years old who had recovered from COVID-19.

The chain carries TRBV7-6 and TRBJ1-1; D gene ambiguous. The CDR3 spans 15 residues. Germline CDR1 is SGHVS and CDR2 is FNYEAQ. Trimming removed 0 bases from V and 1 base from J, with 9 bases in between. The CDR3 region is CASSLALEGNTEAFF. For the CDR3, the DNA is TGTGCCAGCAGCTTAGCGCTGGAGGGGAACACTGAAGCTTTCTTT.

V and J are TRBV5-6 and TRBJ1-1, with unresolved D. The CDR3 has 15 residues. The V gene lost 1 base and the J gene lost 0 bases, with 10 bases spanning the gap. Germline-derived CDR1 and CDR2 are SGHDT and YYEEEE. The CDR3, as DNA: TGTGCCAGCAGCTTGTGGCACGTCATGAACACTGAAGCTTTCTTT. The encoded protein is CASSLWHVMNTEAFF.

The rearrangement joins TRBV6-5 to TRBJ1-5; 9 nucleotides agree with TRBD1. This CDR3 spans 15 amino acids. V lost 8 bases to trimming and J lost 5 bases; unmatched junction nucleotides: 10. Looked up from germline, CDR1 is MNHEY and CDR2 is SVGAGI. CDR3 sequence reads: CASGRDRVADQPQHF. Written as DNA, the CDR3 is TGTGCCAGCGGACGGGACAGGGTGGCAGATCAGCCCCAGCATTTT.

With respect to this clone: Compared with germline, one end of the junction differs, possibly owing to a read error. This chain links TRBV11-3 with TRBJ2-5; tentatively, D is TRBD1 (6 bases). CDR1 and CDR2 (germline): SGHNT, YENEEA. This CDR3 comprises 15 residues. The chain's CDR3 is CASSLRGSREETQYF. The DNA of the CDR3 is TGTGCTAGCAGCTTGAGGGGGAGCCGGGAAGAGACCCAGTACTTC.

The gene calls are TRBV11-2 and TRBJ1-2; no clear D. The CDR3 covers 12 residues. V lost 1 base to trimming and J lost 4 bases, with 4 bases between them. CDR1 and CDR2 (germline): SGHAT, FQNNGV. The CDR3 DNA reads TGTGCCAGCAGCTTAGTATTCTATGGCTACACCTTC. Amino acids: CASSLVFYGYTF.

This rearrangement joins TRBV19 to TRBJ2-5; 7 bases align to TRBD2. CDR1 and CDR2 from the germline V gene are LNHDA and SQIVND (reference sequence). The CDR3 extends over 15 amino acids. The trim removed 3 bases at V and 2 bases at J, leaving 6 bases unmatched. In nucleotides, the CDR3 is TGTGCCAGTAGTATCCGAGGACTAGGACAAGAGACCCAGTACTTC. Protein: CASSIRGLGQETQYF.

This clone was counted a few times. J is TRBJ2-5 and V is TRBV6-1; tentatively, D is TRBD1 (6 bases). This CDR3 is built from 14 residues. Germline CDR1 is MNHNS and CDR2 is SASEGT. The ends were cut back, 3 bases at V and 5 bases at J, with 13 bases in the middle. CDR3 nucleotides: TGTGCCAGCAGTGATTTGGGGGCACAGGAGACCCAGTACTTC. Protein sequence: CASSDLGAQETQYF.

The J gene is TRBJ2-1, the V gene TRBV27; D perhaps matches TRBD2 (7 bases). With 1 base removed from V and 8 bases from J, the gap between germline ends came to 15 bases. CDR1 and CDR2 from the germline V gene are MNHEY and SMNVEV (reference sequence). The CDR3 consists of 15 residues. The CDR3: CASSLWGGSLDEQFF. As DNA, the CDR3 is TGTGCCAGCAGTTTATGGGGGGGCAGCCTGGATGAGCAGTTCTTC.

The J gene is TRBJ1-4, the V gene TRBV5-1; the match to TRBD1 covers 7 bases. Germline V CDR1 and CDR2: SGHRS, YFSETQ. CDR3 size: 17 residues. The trim removed 2 bases at V and 4 bases at J, leaving 11 bases unmatched. The DNA for the CDR3 is TGCGCCAGCAGCTTAATGGGACAGACTTTGAATAATGAAAAACTGTTTTTT. The encoded protein is CASSLMGQTLNNEKLFF.

This clone was seen a handful of times. The rearrangement joins TRBV6-1 to TRBJ1-2; D gene ambiguous. Trimming removed 1 base at V and 8 bases at J, with 17 bases between. The CDR3 length is 15 residues. The germline CDR1 and CDR2 sequences are MNHNS and SASEGT. Here the CDR3 DNA reads TGTGCCAGCAGTGAAGGGAGGACCCCCTTGGGGGGCTACACCTTC. Translation gives CASSEGRTPLGGYTF.

The V call is TRBV18, the J call TRBJ2-6; the D is unclear. The CDR3 covers 18 residues. Germline CDR1 KGHSH, CDR2 LQKENI. V was trimmed by 3 bases and J by 0 bases, leaving 15 bases between them. CDR3 sequence reads: CASSPRSDPHSGANVLTF. In DNA, the CDR3 is TGTGCCAGCTCACCGCGGTCAGATCCCCACTCTGGGGCCAACGTCCTGACTTTC.

The V call is TRBV5-1, the J call TRBJ1-1; 8 bases are a match to TRBD1. This CDR3 spans 14 amino acids. Germline V CDR1 and CDR2: SGHRS, YFSETQ. The trim removed 4 bases at V and 5 bases at J, leaving 7 bases unmatched. CDR3 DNA sequence: TGCGCCAGCAGCAACGGACAGGGAGGTACTGAAGCTTTCTTT. Protein product: CASSNGQGGTEAFF.

The chain employs TRBV27 and TRBJ2-7; possible D gene TRBD2, 5 bases. The CDR3 sequence is 12 residues long. V lost 2 bases, J lost 3 bases, and 5 bases lay in between. In germline, CDR1 is MNHEY, CDR2 SMNVEV (reference sequence). CDR3 in DNA: TGTGCCAGCAGTTTAGAGGGCTACGAGCAGTACTTC. Residues: CASSLEGYEQYF.

The V call is TRBV29-1, the J call TRBJ2-3; 12 nucleotides align to TRBD1. CDR1 SQVTM and CDR2 ANQGSEA come from the germline V gene. Germline trimming cut 4 bases from V and 3 bases from J; bases unmatched to any gene: 5. The CDR3 totals 15 residues. The CDR3 coding sequence is TGCAGCGTTGGATGGGACAGGGGGCAAACAGATACGCAGTATTTT. Its translation is CSVGWDRGQTDTQYF.

J is TRBJ2-3 and V is TRBV18; TRBD2 matches 7 bases. CDR1 and CDR2 from the germline V gene are KGHSH and LQKENI. Trimming cost V 3 bases and J 6 bases; bases outside gene matches: 9. The CDR3 consists of 15 residues. The CDR3 nucleotides are TGTGCCAGCTCACCCTCCAGCGGGGCGGGGGATACGCAGTATTTT. Translation: CASSPSSGAGDTQYF.

The chain recombines TRBV6-2 or TRBV6-3 with TRBJ1-1; D is unclear. This CDR3 has 12 residues. With 2 bases removed from V and 7 bases from J, the gap between germline ends came to 8 bases. Germline values: CDR1 MNHEY, CDR2 SVGEGT. In nucleotides, the CDR3 is TGTGCCAGCAGTTACGATGGCAATGAAGCTTTCTTT. Protein: CASSYDGNEAFF.

J is TRBJ2-2 and V is TRBV5-1; 10 bases align to TRBD2. Looked up from germline, CDR1 is SGHRS and CDR2 is YFSETQ. The CDR3 length is 17 residues. V lost 4 bases, J lost 1 base, and 7 bases stayed unmatched. The CDR3 is CASSAVAGGLNTGELFF. The CDR3 DNA follows: TGCGCCAGCAGCGCGGTAGCGGGGGGCCTGAACACCGGGGAGCTGTTTTTT.

The CDR3 DNA reads TGTGCCAGCAGCTTACTCCAGGGGGCAGGAGAGCAGTACTTC. This codes for CASSLLQGAGEQYF. This chain uses TRBV11-1 with TRBJ2-7; TRBD1 aligns across 8 bases. The CDR3 spans 14 residues. V was pared by 2 bases and J by 7 bases, with 7 bases of the junction left unmatched. Germline CDR1 SGHAT, CDR2 FQDESV (reference sequence). The complete variable domain, with remaining parts taken from reference TRBV11-1 and TRBJ2-7, reads EAEVAQSPRYKITEKSQAVAFWCDPISGHATLYWYRQILGQGPELLVQFQDESVVDDSQLPKDRFSAERLKGVDSTLKIQPAELGDSAMYLCASSLLQGAGEQYFGPGTRLTVT.

The chain has TRBV25-1 and TRBJ1-1; maybe TRBD1 (6 bases). The germline V and J ends were trimmed by 5 bases and 4 bases, with 26 bases remaining between them. This CDR3 region has 18 residues. Germline CDR1 is MGHDK and CDR2 is SYGVNS. The CDR3 region has the DNA TGTGCCAGCAGTACATTCTTCGAGGGAGGGGGAAGGGGCACTGAAGCTTTCTTT. This gives the protein CASSTFFEGGGRGTEAFF.

This clone was seen more than once but under ten times. V and J are TRBV6-5 and TRBJ1-5; 7 bases map to TRBD1. CDR3 length equals 13 residues. J lost 5 bases, V lost 6 bases, and 4 bases had no gene match. The V gene's germline CDR1 is MNHEY and CDR2 SVGAGI. Written as DNA, the CDR3 is TGTGCCAGCAGAGTAACAGGGGATCAGCCCCAGCATTTT. Protein: CASRVTGDQPQHF.

The chain combines TRBV7-8 with TRBJ2-7, with a tentative D call TRBD2 (5 bases). The CDR3 sequence is 13 residues long. CDR1 is SGHVS, CDR2 FQNEAQ, per germline. Trimming pared 3 bases from V and 6 bases from J, leaving 12 bases between. CDR3 region: CASSFRGAGEQYF. In DNA, the CDR3 is TGTGCCAGCAGCTTTCGGGGAGCAGGCGAGCAGTACTTC. Full variable domain (rest looked up from reference TRBV7-8 and TRBJ2-7): GAGVSQSPRYKVAKRGQDVALRCDPISGHVSLFWYQQALGQGPEFLTYFQNEAQLDKSGLPSDRFFAERPEGSVSTLKIQRTQQEDSAVYLCASSFRGAGEQYFGPGTRLTVT.